This paragraph reports one TCR beta chain. Its antigen is unidentified. The sample originates from a study of siplizumab effects on memory and regulatory T cells. Study results and limitations: Confirmation that proliferating Tregs from siplizumab cultures had suppressive function was not obtained. Apparently key alloresponse contributors, naive T cells also seemed more diverse than memory cells. The drug siplizumab significantly decreased the alloreactive sequences that could be traced to unstimulated CD4+ memory cells.

Repertoires were generated with immunoSEQ multiplex PCR, while TCRdb's copy carries only in-frame clones and drops some. The data contain about 80,000 clones, approximately 95% of them singletons. The germline V and J ends were trimmed by 2 bases and 4 bases, with 14 bases remaining between them. Germline CDR1 reads SNHLY; CDR2 reads FYNNEI. CDR3 size: 15 residues. V is TRBV2 and J is TRBJ1-1; perhaps TRBD1 as D (6 bases). This TCR derives from a human donor in good health. The sequencing sample was made of CD8+ T cells sorted from blood. The CDR3 nucleotides are TGTGCCAGCAGTGAATTTCAGGGGTGGAGCACTGAAGCTTTCTTT. This encodes CASSEFQGWSTEAFF.